This T cell receptor (delta chain) originates from a study of Vδ1+ human thymocytes. Study-wide results and caveats: Thymic TRG and TRD repertoires appeared highly polyclonal.

Note on this clone: Antigen unknown.

From germline, CDR1 is GEAIGNYY and CDR2 EKD. The V and J ends lost 0 bases and 0 bases, in that order; junction bases with no gene match: 12. The CDR3 runs to 19 residues. RNA was extracted from the cells and then reverse transcribed. The CDR3 regions were amplified by multiplex PCR from V-gene primers to a constant-region primer. TCRdb re-identified clones in the multiplex PCR reads via CATT. The sample consists of 23,000 or so delta-chain clones, more than 6% of them appearing once. The source of this sequence is a girl less than two years old who had congenital heart surgery. Sequenced input: Vdelta1+ gamma-delta thymocytes from the thymus. The sample's subset: FACS-sorted CD3+ TCRalphabeta- TCRVdelta1+ TCRVdelta2- thymocytes. J is TRDJ1 and V is TRDV2, with 10 bases identical to TRDD3. TCRdb leaves out the J gene; it was filled in here by matching the DNA to germline. The CDR3 here is CACDTRTRDWGMYTDKLIF. The CDR3 coding sequence is TGTGCCTGTGACACCCGAACGAGGGACTGGGGGATGTACACCGATAAACTCATCTTT.